This T cell receptor (beta chain) was found in a study of blood T cell repertoires in COVID-19. Study at large: Collection of acute and convalescent COVID-19 samples took place in the United States, Italy and Spain. Sources were T cells, B-cell-depleted T cells, or PBMCs; the material itself was cDNA or gDNA.

The CDR3 sequence is 16 residues long. CDR1 is MDHEN, CDR2 SYDVKM, per germline. The V gene lost 4 bases and the J gene lost 2 bases, with 18 bases spanning the gap. In the authors' workflow: Amplification of reference gene primers was used by the study to estimate nucleated cell counts. Some clones are missing from TCRdb's copy, which holds only in-frame ones; the method was immunoSEQ multiplex PCR. That table supplies the V and J calls and clone size; D and trimming were determined from the DNA. The data contain approximately 140,000 clones, 87% of them singletons. This TCR was sampled from a man older than 75 with acute or convalescent COVID-19. The chain joins TRBV28 to TRBJ2-7; TRBD1 is a possible D gene (5 bases). Input material: peripheral blood. For the CDR3, the DNA is TGTGCCAGCAGTTCGACGAACCAGGGCCCCACCTACGAGCAGTACTTC. Amino acid sequence: CASSSTNQGPTYEQYF.